This T cell receptor beta chain was retrieved from a study of metastatic and nonmetastatic thyroid tumors. Study-level background: For malignant and benign thyroid patients, tumor or nodule tissue and blood were the sources whose repertoires were compared.

Study-level findings and limits: Reports indicated that malignant thyroid tumors showed significantly higher TCR beta diversity than benign nodules did, in blood and tumor.

In regard to this clone: Its antigen is still unknown.

The germline CDR1 and CDR2 sequences are SGDLS and YYNGEE. There are 15 residues in the CDR3. Trimming shortened V by 4 bases and J by 1 base, and 14 bases separated the two germline ends. Study processing details: Construction of a distant-metastasis classifier for papillary thyroid cancer relied on CDR3 differences across clinicopathological groups. TCRdb re-called the PCR reads via MiXCR. It is TCRdb's table, rather than the study itself, that gives the V and J calls and clone size. The sample shows roughly 98,000 clones, just under 15% of them seen only once. Patients were all untreated before their thyroid surgery.

This sequence originates from a female donor with papillary thyroid cancer or a benign thyroid nodule (not recorded which). Some clones in this sample may be carry-over from other donors' samples. The chain recombines TRBV9 with TRBJ1-1; D might be TRBD1 (6 bases). The sample comprised blood. The CDR3 sequence is CASSPRGARNTEAFF. DNA for the CDR3: TGTGCCAGCAGCCCTCGGGGGGCGAGGAACACTGAAGCTTTCTTT.